The subject of this entry is one TCR beta chain. The sample is drawn from a study of naive and memory T cell subsets. For blood and skin samples, reverse transcription used TCR alpha and beta constant primers. One entry per CDR3 protein results from TCRdb running MiXCR on the 5' RACE reads. The table has more than 20,000 distinct CDR3 sequences, roughly 23% seen once; the top ten hold 1.8%. Losses at the gene ends were 6 bases for V and 3 bases for J; bases not matched to a gene: 7. This CDR3 is built from 14 residues. The V gene's germline CDR1 is SQVTM and CDR2 ANQGSEA. RNA was extracted from roughly 2.5 ml of whole blood of healthy adults.

The source is a female donor in good health. The chain has TRBV29-1 and TRBJ2-3; 9 bases fit TRBD2. CDR3 sequence reads: CSVTAGGATDTQYF. CDR3 DNA: TGCAGCGTGACAGCGGGGGGTGCGACAGATACGCAGTATTTT.